The clone carrying this T cell receptor (beta chain) was seen more than once but under ten times. Its antigen remains unidentified. Assay: immunoSEQ multiplex PCR; the TCRdb copy retains only in-frame clones and omits some. This sample has 8,000 to 9,000 clones; over 75% occur once, and the top ten carry less than 9.5%. This sample is part of a study of T cell responses to AZD1222 COVID-19 vaccine. Notes on the study in general: Following two doses of AZD1222, Spike-specific TCR breadth and depth rose.

V trimming: 0 bases; J trimming: 7 bases; junction bases outside the gene matches: 7. The CDR3 runs 16 residues. Looked up from germline, CDR1 is SGHRS and CDR2 is YFSETQ. The source of this sequence is an adult who received the AZD1222 COVID-19 vaccine. This sequence joins TRBV5-1 and TRBJ1-4, with TRBD1 identical over 9 bases. Sequencing was performed on peripheral blood, taken 28 days after the second AZD1222 dose. The CDR3 coding sequence is TGCGCCAGCAGCTTGGCCGCGGGACAGGGTGTTGAAAAACTGTTTTTT. Residues: CASSLAAGQGVEKLFF.